The 27 T cell receptor beta chains presented below share a single source sample, sequenced in a study of T cells in Graves' hyperthyroidism and ophthalmopathy. Researchers took RNA transcripts and amplified the TCR beta CDR3 regions from them. TCR CDR3 regions were first amplified by RT-PCR with HTBI primers. TCRdb redid the calling of the multiplex PCR reads with MiXCR, one entry per CDR3 protein. Here the sample spans a few hundred thousand distinct CDR3 sequences, under 15% being singletons. The sequenced sample consisted of blood. These receptor sequences come from a woman under 30 with Graves' hyperthyroidism.

The table lists this clonotype with many counts. V is TRBV30 and J is TRBJ1-1; D not certain. The germline V gene has CDR1 GTSNPN and CDR2 SVGIG (reference sequence). The CDR3 runs 13 residues. Trimming pared 0 bases from V and 7 bases from J, leaving 12 bases between. The CDR3 region is CAWSVRADFEAFF. The CDR3 coding sequence is TGTGCCTGGAGTGTACGTGCGGACTTTGAAGCTTTCTTT.

This clonotype was counted at least ten times. This rearrangement joins TRBV5-1 to TRBJ1-4; tentative D call: TRBD1 (6 bases). V shed 0 bases and J shed 0 bases, with 9 bases lying between them. The CDR3 contains 16 residues. The germline V gene has CDR1 SGHRS and CDR2 YFSETQ. CDR3 protein: CASSLGDTSTNEKLFF. DNA of the CDR3: TGCGCCAGCAGCTTGGGGGACACCTCAACTAATGAAAAACTGTTTTTT.

This clonotype was counted only a few times. It may be a read error: a sequence one base away is much more abundant. The chain recombines TRBV20-1 with TRBJ2-3; D gene unclear. Looked up from germline, CDR1 is DFQATT and CDR2 is SNEGSKA (reference sequence). The V gene lost 6 bases and the J gene lost 4 bases, with 14 bases spanning the gap. The CDR3 runs to 13 residues. This chain's CDR3 is CSALVGWADTQYF. DNA of the CDR3: TGCAGTGCCTTAGTGGGATGGGCAGATACGCAGTATTTT.

This clonotype appeared many times. The chain employs TRBV25-1 and TRBJ1-5; TRBD1 agrees at 11 bases. Germline V gene sequence: CDR1 MGHDK, CDR2 SYGVNS. This CDR3 region has 16 residues. Germline trimming cut 2 bases from V and 5 bases from J; bases unmatched to any gene: 5. CDR3 DNA sequence: TGTGCCAGCAGTGAAGGGACAGGGGGTTTTCATCAGCCCCAGCATTTT. Amino acid sequence: CASSEGTGGFHQPQHF.

The chain is built from TRBV20-1 and TRBJ2-7; D remains unclear. Per germline, CDR1 DFQATT and CDR2 SNEGSKA (reference sequence). Trimming stripped 0 bases from V and 2 bases from J, with 8 bases between. The CDR3 runs 13 residues. This CDR3 is CSARDSLAYEQYF. CDR3 in DNA: TGCAGTGCTAGAGACAGCCTAGCCTACGAGCAGTACTTC.

This clonotype was detected only a few times. The chain has TRBV9 and TRBJ2-3; D possibly corresponds to TRBD2 (5 bases). The CDR3 spans 15 residues. Trimming took off 2 bases at V and 1 base at J, with 11 bases between the two ends. CDR1 is SGDLS, CDR2 YYNGEE, per germline. The CDR3 protein is CASSVGGPGTDTQYF. Here the CDR3 DNA reads TGTGCCAGCAGCGTTGGAGGCCCCGGCACAGATACGCAGTATTTT.

The chain uses TRBV5-1 and TRBJ1-1; D is ambiguous. Germline CDR1 is SGHRS and CDR2 is YFSETQ. The CDR3 has 17 residues. The V end lost 9 bases, the J end lost 0 bases, and 24 bases lay between the germline ends. CDR3 in amino acids: CATQRSVQVHMNTEAFF. DNA for the CDR3: TGCGCCACGCAAAGAAGTGTTCAGGTACACATGAACACTGAAGCTTTCTTT.

This clonotype came up many times. The chain recombines TRBV6-1 with TRBJ2-3; 8 bases are shared with TRBD2. The V gene end was trimmed by 8 bases and the J gene end by 3 bases; junction bases not matched to a gene: 10. The CDR3 has 15 amino acids. Germline V gene sequence: CDR1 MNHNS, CDR2 SASEGT. CDR3 bases: TGTGCCAGCTTGACCGGACTAGCCCGGACAGATACGCAGTATTTT. This encodes CASLTGLARTDTQYF.

This clonotype was counted only a few times. The chain joins TRBV20-1 to TRBJ2-1, with 12 bases that match TRBD2. V dropped 5 bases and J dropped 6; count of bases not matched to a gene: 11. The CDR3 has 16 residues. CDR1 and CDR2 from the germline V gene are DFQATT and SNEGSKA (reference sequence). CDR3 protein: CSALTSGSLTSNEQFF. Written as DNA, the CDR3 is TGCAGTGCTTTGACTAGCGGGAGTTTAACTTCCAATGAGCAGTTCTTC.

The chain carries TRBV20-1 and TRBJ1-2; TRBD1 is a possible D gene (5 bases). Germline loops: CDR1 DFQATT, CDR2 SNEGSKA (reference sequence). V gave up 1 base and J gave up 4 bases, with 10 bases separating them. This CDR3 is 13 amino acids long. CDR3 protein: CSARGHDSYGYTF. For the CDR3, the DNA is TGCAGTGCTAGAGGGCACGACAGCTATGGCTACACCTTC.

The sample holds many counts of this clonotype. This chain uses TRBV7-3 with TRBJ2-3; 8 bases are a match to TRBD2. V lost 3 bases, J lost 0 bases, and 5 bases stayed unmatched. Germline V gene data show CDR1 as SGHTA and CDR2 as FQGTGA. The CDR3 length is 16 residues. For the CDR3, the DNA is TGTGCCAGCAGCTTGGCTAGCGGGCCGAGCACAGATACGCAGTATTTT. It specifies CASSLASGPSTDTQYF. Drawing the rest from reference TRBV7-3 and TRBJ2-3, the complete variable domain is GAGVSQTPSNKVTEKGKYVELRCDPISGHTALYWYRQSLGQGPEFLIYFQGTGAADDSGLPNDRFFAVRPEGSVSTLKIQRTERGDSAVYLCASSLASGPSTDTQYFGPGTRLTVL.

This clonotype was recorded many times. The rearrangement joins TRBV27 to TRBJ2-1, with 13 nucleotides matching TRBD2. After removal of 10 bases from V and 2 bases from J, the junction contained 8 bases not matched to a gene. The CDR3 runs 16 residues. Germline values: CDR1 MNHEY, CDR2 SMNVEV (reference sequence). The CDR3 sequence is CAIRGTSGAAYNEQFF. The CDR3, as DNA: TGTGCCATCCGGGGGACTAGCGGGGCAGCCTACAATGAGCAGTTCTTC.

This clonotype appeared many times. V is TRBV20-1 and J is TRBJ2-7; D is unresolved. Germline CDR1 DFQATT, CDR2 SNEGSKA (reference sequence). Trimming cost V 4 bases and J 1 base, with 14 bases left between them. The CDR3 runs to 14 residues. CDR3: CSAIGPPSSYEQYF. DNA for the CDR3: TGCAGTGCTATAGGACCTCCCTCGTCCTACGAGCAGTACTTC.

This sequence joins TRBV4-1 and TRBJ1-1; 8 bases match TRBD1. Losses at the gene ends were 1 base for V and 5 bases for J; bases not matched to a gene: 9. This CDR3 has 16 residues. From germline, CDR1 is MGHRA and CDR2 YSYEKL. CDR3 DNA sequence: TGCGCCAGCAGCCAAGGCCAATTCACAGGGGGGACTGAAGCTTTCTTT. Its protein product is CASSQGQFTGGTEAFF.

In the case of this clonotype: A read error is possible here, since a much larger clone lies one base away. This chain uses TRBV5-1 with TRBJ1-1; possible D gene TRBD1, 5 bases. Looked up from germline, CDR1 is SGHRS and CDR2 is YFSETQ. V was pared by 3 bases and J by 2 bases, with 11 bases between. The CDR3 contains 14 residues. The CDR3 is CASSWAQENTEAFF. The CDR3 DNA follows: TGCGCCAGCAGCTGGGCACAGGAAAACACTGAAGCTTTCTTT.

V usage is TRBV27 and J usage is TRBJ2-1; weak D call: TRBD1 (6 bases). This CDR3 has 16 amino acids. V shed 3 bases and J shed 4 bases, with 16 bases lying between them. Germline values: CDR1 MNHEY, CDR2 SMNVEV (reference sequence). CDR3 sequence reads: CASSFVTGSPYNEQFF. In DNA form, the CDR3 reads TGTGCCAGCAGTTTCGTCACAGGGTCCCCGTACAATGAGCAGTTCTTC.

At least ten counts were recorded for this clonotype. The chain couples TRBV29-1 to TRBJ2-1; the D gene is possibly TRBD1 (5 bases). Trimming removed 7 bases at V and 5 bases at J, with 15 bases between. CDR3 size: 13 residues. Germline loops: CDR1 SQVTM, CDR2 ANQGSEA. This CDR3 reads CSAAPAGNNEQFF. DNA of the CDR3: TGCAGCGCCGCTCCTGCAGGGAACAATGAGCAGTTCTTC.

The table lists this clonotype with many counts. CDR3: CASRDRGLGMLETQYF. CDR3 nucleotides: TGTGCCAGCCGCGACAGGGGTTTGGGTATGTTGGAGACCCAGTACTTC. The chain links TRBV11-2 to TRBJ2-5; 8 bases fit TRBD1. V trimming: 8 bases; J trimming: 5 bases; junction bases outside the gene matches: 16. The CDR3 contains 16 residues. CDR1 is SGHAT, CDR2 FQNNGV, per germline. Filled out from reference TRBV11-2 and TRBJ2-5, the complete variable domain reads EAGVAQSPRYKIIEKRQSVAFWCNPISGHATLYWYQQILGQGPKLLIQFQNNGVVDDSQLPKDRFSAERLKGVDSTLKIQPAKLEDSAVYLCASRDRGLGMLETQYFGPGTRLLVL.

This clonotype came up many times. The chain combines TRBV27 with TRBJ2-7; no definite D call. Germline V gives CDR1 MNHEY, CDR2 SMNVEV (reference sequence). Trimming removed 0 bases at V and 0 bases at J, with 15 bases between. The CDR3 consists of 17 residues. CDR3: CASSLSRGGTLSYEQYF. DNA for the CDR3: TGTGCCAGCAGTTTATCCCGTGGCGGAACCCTCTCCTACGAGCAGTACTTC.

The gene calls are TRBV20-1 and TRBJ1-5; 7 bases agree with TRBD1. The CDR3 is 15 amino acids. V dropped 3 bases and J dropped 5; count of bases not matched to a gene: 10. Germline loops: CDR1 DFQATT, CDR2 SNEGSKA (reference sequence). The CDR3 spells CSASLGQPLHQPQHF. The CDR3 region has the DNA TGCAGTGCTAGCCTGGGACAGCCACTTCATCAGCCCCAGCATTTT.

The chain carries TRBV10-3 and TRBJ2-1; TRBD2 aligns across 7 bases. Per the germline V gene, CDR1 is ENHRY and CDR2 is SYGVKD. This CDR3 contains 14 residues. Unmatched junction bases numbered 11, after V lost 8 bases and J lost 7 bases. The CDR3 reads CAIRGEYLGNEQFF. CDR3 DNA sequence: TGTGCCATCCGGGGGGAGTACCTGGGGAATGAGCAGTTCTTC.

This clonotype was seen a few times. J is TRBJ2-7 and V is TRBV13; 7 bases are a match to TRBD1. The CDR3 spans 15 residues. The germline V gene encodes CDR1 PRHDT and CDR2 FYEKMQ (reference sequence). V shed 5 bases, J shed 3 bases, and the junction held 10 bases outside the gene matches. The CDR3 nucleotides are TGTGCCAGCAGCATCAGACAGGGAGCCCACTACGAGCAGTACTTC. The encoded protein is CASSIRQGAHYEQYF.

J is TRBJ2-7 and V is TRBV24-1; D may be TRBD1 or TRBD2 (5 bases each). CDR3 size: 13 residues. CDR1 and CDR2 (germline): KGHDR, SFDVKD. Between the trimmed V and J ends, which lost 9 bases and 0 bases, there was a span of 11 bases. The CDR3 loop reads CATRGPNSYEQYF. In DNA form, the CDR3 reads TGTGCCACCCGGGGACCGAACTCCTACGAGCAGTACTTC.

The genes are TRBV5-8 and TRBJ1-4, with D maybe TRBD1 (6 bases). The CDR3 spans 14 residues. Trimming took 8 bases from V and 8 from J, leaving 19 bases between them. Germline CDR1 is SGHTS and CDR2 is YDEGEE. The CDR3 DNA is TGTGCCAGTTTCCGGGACACCCGAGGGGAAAAACTGTTTTTT. It specifies CASFRDTRGEKLFF.

This clonotype was seen repeatedly, ten times or more. The chain combines TRBV18 with TRBJ2-2, with unresolved D. The germline CDR1 and CDR2 sequences are KGHSH and LQKENI. CDR3 size: 16 residues. The V gene lost 4 bases and the J gene lost 0 bases, with 12 bases spanning the gap. CDR3 residues: CASSQSEAANTGELFF. The CDR3 DNA reads as TGTGCCAGCTCACAGAGCGAGGCCGCGAACACCGGGGAGCTGTTTTTT.

This clonotype was observed many times. This chain links TRBV30 with TRBJ1-1; unclear D gene. The V gene lost 8 bases and the J gene lost 2 bases, with 12 bases spanning the gap. The CDR3 is 12 amino acids. The germline gives CDR1 GTSNPN, CDR2 SVGIG (reference sequence). The CDR3 loop is CARLVGNTEAFF. As DNA, the CDR3 is TGTGCCCGCCTCGTGGGAAACACTGAAGCTTTCTTT.

This clonotype was seen many times. The V gene is TRBV11-3, the J gene TRBJ2-1, with TRBD2 matching 9 bases. CDR3 size: 15 residues. Germline values: CDR1 SGHNT, CDR2 YENEEA. Trimming cost V 6 bases and J 2 bases; bases outside gene matches: 5. CDR3 bases: TGTGCCAGCAGTTACTCTAGCGGGACCTACAATGAGCAGTTCTTC. Translation: CASSYSSGTYNEQFF.